This T cell receptor beta chain was identified in a study of blood T cell repertoires in COVID-19. Looked up from germline, CDR1 is MNHEY and CDR2 is SVGAGI. This CDR3 comprises 15 residues. V gave up 2 bases and J gave up 4 bases, with 14 bases separating them. Using immunoSEQ multiplex PCR, the repertoire was profiled, and TCRdb retains in-frame clones only, with some absent. This table holds about 220,000 clones, roughly 88% found once. The genes are TRBV6-5 and TRBJ1-1; perhaps TRBD1 as D (5 bases). Sequenced input: peripheral blood. The sequence derives from a man aged 30 to 39 who had recovered from COVID-19. This chain's CDR3 is CASSYHRQGSTEAFF. For the CDR3, the DNA is TGTGCCAGCAGTTACCATAGGCAGGGAAGCACTGAAGCTTTCTTT.